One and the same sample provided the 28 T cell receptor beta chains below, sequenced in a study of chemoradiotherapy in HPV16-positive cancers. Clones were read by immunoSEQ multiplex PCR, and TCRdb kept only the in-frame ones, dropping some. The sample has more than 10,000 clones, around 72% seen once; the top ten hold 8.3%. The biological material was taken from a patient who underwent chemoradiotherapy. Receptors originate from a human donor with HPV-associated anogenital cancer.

For the CDR3, the DNA is TGCGCCAGCAGCCAAGAAGGGAGACTAGGGGAGCTGTTTTTT. It encodes CASSQEGRLGELFF. V is TRBV4-1 and J is TRBJ2-2; D possibly corresponds to TRBD2 (5 bases). In germline, CDR1 is MGHRA, CDR2 YSYEKL. V was cut by 0 bases and J by 8 bases, with 10 bases left in between. This CDR3 comprises 14 residues.

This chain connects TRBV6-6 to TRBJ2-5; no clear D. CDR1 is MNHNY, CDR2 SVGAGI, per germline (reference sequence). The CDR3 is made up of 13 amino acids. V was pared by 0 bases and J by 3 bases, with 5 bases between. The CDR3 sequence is CASSYSEKETQYF. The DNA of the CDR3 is TGTGCCAGCAGTTACTCAGAAAAAGAGACCCAGTACTTC.

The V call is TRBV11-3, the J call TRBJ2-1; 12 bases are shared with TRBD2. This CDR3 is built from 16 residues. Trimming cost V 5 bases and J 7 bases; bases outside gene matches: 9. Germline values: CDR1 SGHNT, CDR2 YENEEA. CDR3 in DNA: TGTGCCAGCAGCCCCACTCTAGCGGGAGGGCCTAATGAGCAGTTCTTC. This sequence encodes CASSPTLAGGPNEQFF.

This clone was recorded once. In DNA, the CDR3 is TGTGCCTGGAGTCTATTTGCTAGCGGGGGGACCGGGGAGCTGTTTTTT. Translated: CAWSLFASGGTGELFF. V is TRBV30 and J is TRBJ2-2; 11 bases fit TRBD2. Germline CDR1 and CDR2: GTSNPN and SVGIG (reference sequence). Trimming at V came to 2 bases and at J to 5 bases, leaving 7 bases not matched to a gene. The CDR3 runs to 16 residues.

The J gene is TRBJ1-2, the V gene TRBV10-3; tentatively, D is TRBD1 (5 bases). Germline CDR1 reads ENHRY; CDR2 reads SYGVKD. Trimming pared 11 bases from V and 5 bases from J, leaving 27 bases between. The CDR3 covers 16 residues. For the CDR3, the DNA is TGTGCCTCCCGAGCGGTCCGGGTTCGGGGCGAATATGGCTACACCTTC. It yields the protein CASRAVRVRGEYGYTF.

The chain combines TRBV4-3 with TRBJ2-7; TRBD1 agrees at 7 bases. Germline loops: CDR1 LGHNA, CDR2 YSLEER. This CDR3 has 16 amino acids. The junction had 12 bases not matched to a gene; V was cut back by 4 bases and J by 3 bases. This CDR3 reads CASSLGTANVDYEQYF. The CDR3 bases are TGCGCCAGCAGCCTTGGGACAGCCAATGTGGACTACGAGCAGTACTTC.

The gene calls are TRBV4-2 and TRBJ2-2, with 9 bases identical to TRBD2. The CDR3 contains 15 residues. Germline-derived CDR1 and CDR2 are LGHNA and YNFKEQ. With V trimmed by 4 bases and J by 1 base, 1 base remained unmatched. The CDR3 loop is CASSRLAENTGELFF. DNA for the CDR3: TGTGCCAGCAGCCGACTAGCGGAGAACACCGGGGAGCTGTTTTTT.

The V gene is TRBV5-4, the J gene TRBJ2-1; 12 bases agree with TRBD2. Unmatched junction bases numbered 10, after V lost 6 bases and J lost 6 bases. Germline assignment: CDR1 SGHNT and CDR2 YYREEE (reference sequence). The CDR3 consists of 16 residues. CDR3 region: CASTSTGLAGLNEQFF. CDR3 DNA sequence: TGTGCCAGCACCTCTACCGGACTAGCGGGGCTCAATGAGCAGTTCTTC.

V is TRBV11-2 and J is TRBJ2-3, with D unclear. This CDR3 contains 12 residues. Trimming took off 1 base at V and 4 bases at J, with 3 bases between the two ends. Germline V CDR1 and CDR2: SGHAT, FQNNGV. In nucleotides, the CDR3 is TGTGCCAGCAGCTTAGTCCCAGATACGCAGTATTTT. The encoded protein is CASSLVPDTQYF.

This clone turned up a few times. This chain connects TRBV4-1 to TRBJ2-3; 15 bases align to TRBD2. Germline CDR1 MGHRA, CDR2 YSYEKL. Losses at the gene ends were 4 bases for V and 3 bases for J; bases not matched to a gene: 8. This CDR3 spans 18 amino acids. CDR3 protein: CASSRTGLAGGRTDTQYF. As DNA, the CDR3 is TGCGCCAGCAGCCGAACCGGACTAGCGGGAGGGCGGACAGATACGCAGTATTTT.

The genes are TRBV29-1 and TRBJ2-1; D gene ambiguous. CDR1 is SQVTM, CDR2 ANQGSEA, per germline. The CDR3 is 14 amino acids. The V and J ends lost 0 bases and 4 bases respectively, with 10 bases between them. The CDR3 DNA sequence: TGCAGCGTTGAAGACCCGTTACAGTACAATGAGCAGTTCTTC. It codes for CSVEDPLQYNEQFF.

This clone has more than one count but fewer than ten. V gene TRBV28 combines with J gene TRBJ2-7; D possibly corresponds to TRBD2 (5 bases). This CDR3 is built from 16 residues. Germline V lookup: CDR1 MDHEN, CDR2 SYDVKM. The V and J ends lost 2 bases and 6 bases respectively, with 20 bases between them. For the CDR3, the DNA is TGTGCCAGCAGTTTAACCCCACCCGGGAACCTTGCCGAGCAGTACTTC. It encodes CASSLTPPGNLAEQYF.

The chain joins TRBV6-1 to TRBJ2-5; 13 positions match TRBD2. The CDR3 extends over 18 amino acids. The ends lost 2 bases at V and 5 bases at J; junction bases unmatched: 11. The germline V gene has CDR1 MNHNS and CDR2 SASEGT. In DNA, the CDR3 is TGTGCCAGCAGTGAACCACGGACTAGCGGGAGATTAGTGGAGACCCAGTACTTC. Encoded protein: CASSEPRTSGRLVETQYF.

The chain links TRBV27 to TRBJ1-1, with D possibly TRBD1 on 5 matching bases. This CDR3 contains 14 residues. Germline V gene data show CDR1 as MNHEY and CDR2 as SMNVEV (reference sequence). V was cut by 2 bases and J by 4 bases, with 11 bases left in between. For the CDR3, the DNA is TGTGCCAGCAGTTTAGGGGAAGGGACCACTGAAGCTTTCTTT. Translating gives CASSLGEGTTEAFF.

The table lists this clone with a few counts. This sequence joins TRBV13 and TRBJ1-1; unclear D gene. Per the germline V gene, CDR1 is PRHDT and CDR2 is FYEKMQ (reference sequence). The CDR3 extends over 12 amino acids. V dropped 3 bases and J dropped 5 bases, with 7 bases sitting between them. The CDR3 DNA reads TGTGCCAGCAGCTTTGGGAGGACTGAAGCTTTCTTT. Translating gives CASSFGRTEAFF.

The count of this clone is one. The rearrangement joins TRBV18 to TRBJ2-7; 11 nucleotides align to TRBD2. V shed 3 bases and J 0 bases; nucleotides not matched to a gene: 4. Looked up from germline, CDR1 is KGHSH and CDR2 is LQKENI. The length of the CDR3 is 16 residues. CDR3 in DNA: TGTGCCAGCTCACCGCCCGGGACTAGCGGCTCCTACGAGCAGTACTTC. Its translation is CASSPPGTSGSYEQYF.

CDR3 loop: CASSLGAGRDEQYF. In DNA, the CDR3 is TGCGCCAGCAGCTTGGGTGCGGGTAGAGACGAGCAGTACTTC. The genes are TRBV5-1 and TRBJ2-7; perhaps TRBD2 as D (5 bases). The CDR3 runs to 14 residues. Germline assignment: CDR1 SGHRS and CDR2 YFSETQ. With 0 bases removed from V and 5 bases from J, the gap between germline ends came to 12 bases.

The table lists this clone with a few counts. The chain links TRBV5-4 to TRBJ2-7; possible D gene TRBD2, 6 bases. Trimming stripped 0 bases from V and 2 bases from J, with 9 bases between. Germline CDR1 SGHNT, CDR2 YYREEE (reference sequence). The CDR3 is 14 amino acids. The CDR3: CASSLGGNPYEQYF. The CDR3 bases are TGTGCCAGCAGCTTGGGCGGGAACCCCTACGAGCAGTACTTC.

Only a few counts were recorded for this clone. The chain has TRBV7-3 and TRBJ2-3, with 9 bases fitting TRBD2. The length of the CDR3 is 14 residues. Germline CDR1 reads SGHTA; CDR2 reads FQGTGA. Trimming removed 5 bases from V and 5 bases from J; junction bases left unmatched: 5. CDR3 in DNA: TGTGCCAGCAGCATTAGCGGGAGTATAGATACGCAGTATTTT. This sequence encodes CASSISGSIDTQYF.

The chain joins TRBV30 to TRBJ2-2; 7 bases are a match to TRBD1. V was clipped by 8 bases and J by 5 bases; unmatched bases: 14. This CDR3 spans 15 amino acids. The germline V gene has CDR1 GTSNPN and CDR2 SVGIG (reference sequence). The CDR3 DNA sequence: TGTGCCCTCCAAGGGGGCGGTGGGACGACCGGGGAGCTGTTTTTT. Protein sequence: CALQGGGGTTGELFF. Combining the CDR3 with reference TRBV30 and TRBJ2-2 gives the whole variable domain SQTIHQWPATLVQPVGSPLSLECTVEGTSNPNLYWYRQAAGRGLQLLFYSVGIGQISSEVPQNLSASRPQDRQFILSSKKLLLSDSGFYLCALQGGGGTTGELFFGEGSRLTVL.

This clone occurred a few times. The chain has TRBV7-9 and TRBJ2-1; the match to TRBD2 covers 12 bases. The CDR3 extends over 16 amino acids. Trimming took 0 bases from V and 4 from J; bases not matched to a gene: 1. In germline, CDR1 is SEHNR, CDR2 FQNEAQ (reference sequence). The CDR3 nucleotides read TGTGCCAGCAGCTTAGCGGGACTAGCGGGTTACAATGAGCAGTTCTTC. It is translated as CASSLAGLAGYNEQFF.

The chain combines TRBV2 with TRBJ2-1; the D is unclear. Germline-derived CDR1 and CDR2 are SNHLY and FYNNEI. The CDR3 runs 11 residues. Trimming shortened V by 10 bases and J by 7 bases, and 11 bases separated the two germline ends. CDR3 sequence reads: CATTSDNEQFF. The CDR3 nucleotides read TGTGCCACTACATCGGATAATGAGCAGTTCTTC.

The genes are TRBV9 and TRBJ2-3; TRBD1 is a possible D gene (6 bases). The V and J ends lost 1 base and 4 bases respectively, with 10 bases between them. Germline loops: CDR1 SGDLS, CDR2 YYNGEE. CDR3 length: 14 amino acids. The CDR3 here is CASSVQGNPDTQYF. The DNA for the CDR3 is TGTGCCAGCAGCGTACAGGGGAACCCAGATACGCAGTATTTT.

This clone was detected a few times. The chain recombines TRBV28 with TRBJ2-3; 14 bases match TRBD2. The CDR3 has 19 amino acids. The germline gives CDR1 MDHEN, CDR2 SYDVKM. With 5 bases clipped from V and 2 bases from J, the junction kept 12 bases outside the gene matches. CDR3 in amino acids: CASSPLYGTSGRNTDTQYF. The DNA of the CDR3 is TGTGCCAGCAGTCCCCTATACGGGACTAGCGGGAGAAACACAGATACGCAGTATTTT.

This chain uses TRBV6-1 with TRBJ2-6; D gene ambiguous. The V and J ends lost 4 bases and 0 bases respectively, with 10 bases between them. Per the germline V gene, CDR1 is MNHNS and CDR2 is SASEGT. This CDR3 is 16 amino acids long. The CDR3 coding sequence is TGTGCCAGCAGTGGCCCTCCGAACTCTGGGGCCAACGTCCTGACTTTC. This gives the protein CASSGPPNSGANVLTF.

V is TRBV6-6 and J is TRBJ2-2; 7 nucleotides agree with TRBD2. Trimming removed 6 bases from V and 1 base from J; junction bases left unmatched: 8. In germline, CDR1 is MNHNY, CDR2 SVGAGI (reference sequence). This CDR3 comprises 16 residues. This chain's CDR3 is CASRLAVIGNTGELFF. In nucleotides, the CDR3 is TGTGCCAGCAGGCTAGCGGTTATAGGGAACACCGGGGAGCTGTTTTTT.

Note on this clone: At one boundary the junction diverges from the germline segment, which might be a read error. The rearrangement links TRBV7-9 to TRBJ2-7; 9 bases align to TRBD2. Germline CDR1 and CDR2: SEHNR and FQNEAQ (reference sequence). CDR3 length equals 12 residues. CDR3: CASSLRAGGIQF. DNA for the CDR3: TGTGCCAGCAGCTTAAGAGCGGGAGGTATCCAATTC.

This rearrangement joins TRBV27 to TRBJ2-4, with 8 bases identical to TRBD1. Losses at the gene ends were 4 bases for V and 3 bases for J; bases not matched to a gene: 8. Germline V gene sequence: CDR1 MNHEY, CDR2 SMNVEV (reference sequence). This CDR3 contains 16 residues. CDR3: CASSSPPGQGKNIQYF. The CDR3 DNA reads TGTGCCAGCAGTTCACCCCCTGGACAGGGCAAAAACATTCAGTACTTC.